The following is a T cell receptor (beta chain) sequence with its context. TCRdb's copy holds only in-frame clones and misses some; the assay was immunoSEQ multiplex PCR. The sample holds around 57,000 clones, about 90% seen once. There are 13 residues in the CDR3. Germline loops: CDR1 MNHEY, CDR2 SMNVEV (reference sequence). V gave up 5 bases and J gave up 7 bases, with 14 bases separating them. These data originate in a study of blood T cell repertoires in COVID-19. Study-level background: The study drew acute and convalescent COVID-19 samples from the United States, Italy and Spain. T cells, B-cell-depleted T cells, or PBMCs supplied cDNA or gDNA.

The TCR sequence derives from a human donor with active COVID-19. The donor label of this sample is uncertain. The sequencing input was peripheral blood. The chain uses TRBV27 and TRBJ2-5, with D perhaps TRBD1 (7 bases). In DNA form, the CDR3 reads TGTGCCAGCAGTATCAGACAGGGAGGGACCCAGTACTTC. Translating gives CASSIRQGGTQYF.